This paragraph reports one T cell receptor (beta chain). Its antigen is as yet unknown. This entry is derived from a study of T cell responses to AZD1222 COVID-19 vaccine. Study-level background: Investigators merged groups given second doses at roughly 4 or roughly 12 weeks. Study findings and constraints: Spike-specific TCR breadth and depth grew following two AZD1222 doses. Nearly half of spike-specific TCRs reportedly go after variant regions that carry no mutations.

Sequenced by immunoSEQ multiplex PCR; TCRdb stores in-frame clones only, minus some. The data show 110,000 to 150,000 clones, about 91% seen once. The CDR3 extends over 11 amino acids. Germline V CDR1 and CDR2: DFQATT, SNEGSKA (reference sequence). Trimming stripped 6 bases from V and 6 bases from J, with 11 bases between. The V call is TRBV20-1, the J call TRBJ1-1, with D maybe TRBD1 (5 bases). The sample in question was peripheral blood, obtained on day 0 of AZD1222 vaccination. The TCR was taken from an adult in good health. CDR3 region: CSAEGTAEAFF. CDR3 coding DNA: TGCAGTGCGGAAGGGACGGCTGAAGCTTTCTTT.